The rows below give T cell receptor gamma chains drawn from one sample of a study of γδ T cells in repeated Plasmodium falciparum infection. TCRdb re-processed the multiplex PCR reads via CATT. Of around 25,000 gamma-chain clones in the sample, about 2.9% were seen once. Sample: gamma-delta T cells from blood. The receptor source for this set is a pool of human donors (malaria-infected and uninfected, not separated). Each CDR3 is given with its conserved first and last residue. The size field reads how often the clone was seen (once, few, many) or a class if it is expanded.

CATWDLTHYKKLF	TGTGCCACCTGGGATTTAACTCATTATAAGAAACTCTTT	TRGJ1/TRGJ2	many	TRGV8	13
CATWDGPGKKLF	TGTGCCACCTGGGACGGGCCTGGGAAGAAACTCTTT	TRGJ1/TRGJ2	many	TRGV2	12
CATWDRRRHKKLF	TGTGCCACCTGGGACAGGCGTCGCCATAAGAAACTCTTT	TRGJ1/TRGJ2	many	TRGV3	13
CATWDRSLATKKLF	TGTGCCACCTGGGATAGGTCCCTAGCGACTAAGAAACTCTTT	TRGJ1/TRGJ2	many	TRGV8	14
CALCRPKKLF	TGTGCCTTGTGCCGGCCGAAGAAACTCTTT	TRGJ1/TRGJ2	many	TRGV9	10
CATWDRGKKLF	TGTGCCACCTGGGATAGGGGAAAGAAACTCTTT	TRGJ1/TRGJ2	many	TRGV8	11
CALWEPPGDYKKLF	TGTGCCTTGTGGGAACCACCCGGGGATTATAAGAAACTCTTT	TRGJ1/TRGJ2	many	TRGV9	14
CATWSKSGYKKLF	TGTGCCACCTGGTCAAAAAGTGGTTATAAGAAACTCTTT	TRGJ1/TRGJ2	many	TRGV5	13
CATWDRPATGWFKIF	TGTGCCACCTGGGATAGGCCGGCCACTGGTTGGTTCAAGATATTT	TRGJP1	many	TRGV8	15
CATWSRYKKLF	TGTGCCACCTGGTCTCGTTATAAGAAACTCTTT	TRGJ1/TRGJ2	many	TRGV3	11
CATWDRRNYKKLF	TGTGCCACCTGGGATAGGCGGAATTATAAGAAACTCTTT	TRGJ1/TRGJ2	many	TRGV8	13
CATWDGTRGQLFF	TGTGCCACCTGGGACGGGACCAGGGGCCAGTTGTTCTTT	TRGJ1/TRGJ2	large	TRGV2	13
CATWDDQNYYKKLF	TGTGCCACCTGGGACGACCAAAATTATTATAAGAAACTCTTT	TRGJ1/TRGJ2	many	TRGV2	14
CALWAYSKKLF	TGTGCCTTGTGGGCCTATAGTAAGAAACTCTTT	TRGJ1/TRGJ2	many	TRGV9	11
CALWEVQKELGKKIKVF	TGTGCCTTGTGGGAGGTGCAGAAAGAGTTGGGCAAAAAAATCAAGGTATTT	TRGJP	many	TRGV9	17
CATWDISNYYKKLF	TGTGCCACCTGGGACATTTCGAATTATTATAAGAAACTCTTT	TRGJ1/TRGJ2	many	TRGV5	14
CATWNCGYYKKLF	TGTGCCACCTGGAATTGTGGTTATTATAAGAAACTCTTT	TRGJ1/TRGJ2	many	TRGV2	13
CATWDGPQYYKKLF	TGTGCCACCTGGGACGGGCCTCAATATTATAAGAAACTCTTT	TRGJ1/TRGJ2	many	TRGV2	14
CATWDSPLGTTGWFKIF	TGTGCCACCTGGGATAGTCCCCTAGGTACCACTGGTTGGTTCAAGATATTT	TRGJP1	many	TRGV8	17
CATWDKQGYKKLF	TGTGCTACCTGGGATAAACAAGGATATAAGAAACTCTTT	TRGJ1/TRGJ2	many	TRGV4	13
CATWDGICDWIKTF	TGTGCCACCTGGGACGGGATCTGTGATTGGATCAAGACGTTT	TRGJP2	many	TRGV5	14
CATWDPFNYYKKLF	TGTGCCACCTGGGACCCGTTCAATTATTATAAGAAACTCTTT	TRGJ1/TRGJ2	many	TRGV2	14
CALWEVTLGTRWFKIF	TGTGCCTTGTGGGAGGTAACCCTGGGGACTCGTTGGTTCAAGATATTT	TRGJP1	many	TRGV9	16
CALWEVPPTYYKKLF	TGTGCCTTGTGGGAGGTGCCCCCAACTTATTATAAGAAACTCTTT	TRGJ1/TRGJ2	many	TRGV9	15
CATWDGPSGLPPYYKKLF	TGTGCCACCTGGGATGGTCCGAGTGGGCTCCCTCCCTATTATAAGAAACTCTTT	TRGJ1/TRGJ2	many	TRGV4	18
CALWEFCKKLF	TGTGCCTTGTGGGAGTTTTGTAAGAAACTCTTT	TRGJ1/TRGJ2	many	TRGV9	11
CATWSSFYYKKLF	TGTGCCACCTGGAGCTCTTTTTATTATAAGAAACTCTTT	TRGJ1/TRGJ2	many	TRGV3	13
CASELGKKIKVF	TGTGCCTCCGAGTTGGGCAAAAAAATCAAGGTATTT	TRGJP	many	TRGV9	12
CATWDRPRVQKLF	TGTGCCACCTGGGACAGGCCAAGAGTCCAGAAACTCTTT	TRGJ1/TRGJ2	many	TRGV5	13
CALWEYYYKKLF	TGTGCCTTGTGGGAGTATTATTATAAGAAACTCTTT	TRGJ1/TRGJ2	medium-sized	TRGV9	12
CALWEVLRKLF	TGTGCCTTGTGGGAGGTGCTTAGGAAACTCTTT	TRGJ1/TRGJ2	many	TRGV9	11
CATWFLCYKKLF	TGTGCCACCTGGTTTCTTTGCTATAAGAAACTCTTT	TRGJ1/TRGJ2	many	TRGV5	12